This T cell receptor (beta chain) was documented in a study of shared clonotypes between healthy human individuals. About the research overall: CD8 memory received one plate per donor, CD8 naive two, CD4 memory three and CD4 naive three. General observations from the study: The four-donor shared clonotypes exceeded non-shared clonotypes in generation probability, with non-shared ones scoring lower. Blood was the sole source, and tissue repertoires probably differ.

Note on this clone: What it recognizes is unknown.

The data were produced by immunoSEQ multiplex PCR, yet TCRdb's version contains in-frame clones alone and is incomplete. The sample lists millions of clones, 95% occurring once. The receptor was isolated from a man between 18 and 29 years old in good health. Sequencing was carried out using naive CD4+ T cells sorted from blood. The subset denotes: CD45RA+ positively selected.

The CDR3 loop reads CASSVTTGTSYSYNEQFF. The CDR3 DNA is TGTGCCAGCAGCGTAACGACCGGGACTAGCTACTCCTACAATGAGCAGTTCTTC. The rearrangement joins TRBV9 to TRBJ2-1; TRBD2 matches at 9 bases. With 1 base clipped from V and 0 bases from J, the junction kept 8 bases outside the gene matches. The CDR3 sequence is 18 residues long. Germline CDR1 reads SGDLS; CDR2 reads YYNGEE. Full variable domain (outside the CDR3, taken from reference TRBV9 and TRBJ2-1): DSGVTQTPKHLITATGQRVTLRCSPRSGDLSVYWYQQSLDQGLQFLIQYYNGEERAKGNILERFSAQQFPDLHSELNLSSLELGDSALYFCASSVTTGTSYSYNEQFFGPGTRLTVL.